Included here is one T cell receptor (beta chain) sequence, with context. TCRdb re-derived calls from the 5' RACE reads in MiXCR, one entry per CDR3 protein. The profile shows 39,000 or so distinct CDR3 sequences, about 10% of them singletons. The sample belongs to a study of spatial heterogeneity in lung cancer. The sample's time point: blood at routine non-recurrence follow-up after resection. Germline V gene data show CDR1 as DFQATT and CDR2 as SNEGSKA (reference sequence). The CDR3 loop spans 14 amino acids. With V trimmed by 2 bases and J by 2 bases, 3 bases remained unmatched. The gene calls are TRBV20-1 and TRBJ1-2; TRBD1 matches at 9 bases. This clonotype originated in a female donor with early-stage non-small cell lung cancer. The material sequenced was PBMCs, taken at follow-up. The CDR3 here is CSARMGQGNYGYTF. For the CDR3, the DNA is TGCAGTGCTAGAATGGGACAGGGAAACTATGGCTACACCTTC.